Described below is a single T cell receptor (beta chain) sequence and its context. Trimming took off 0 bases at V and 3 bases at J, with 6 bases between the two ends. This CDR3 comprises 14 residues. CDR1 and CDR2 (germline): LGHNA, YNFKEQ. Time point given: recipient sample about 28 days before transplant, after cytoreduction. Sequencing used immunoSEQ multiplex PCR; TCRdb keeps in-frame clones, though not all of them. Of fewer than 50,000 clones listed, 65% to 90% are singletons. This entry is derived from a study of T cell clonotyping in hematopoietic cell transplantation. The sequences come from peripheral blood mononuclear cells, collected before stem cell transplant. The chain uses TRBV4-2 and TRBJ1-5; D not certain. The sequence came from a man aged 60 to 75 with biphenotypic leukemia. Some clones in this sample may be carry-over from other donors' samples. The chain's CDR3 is CASSQDRYNQPQHF. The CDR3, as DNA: TGTGCCAGCAGCCAAGACAGGTACAATCAGCCCCAGCATTTT.